This T cell receptor beta chain comes out of a study of ipilimumab plus nivolumab after autologous stem cell transplantation. About the study: The myeloma cohort included high-risk transplant-naive patients and patients relapsing within 3 years of a first autologous transplant.

A note on this clone: Its target is unknown.

Study-level points and caveats: TCR repertoire, Treg phenotype and gut microbiota reportedly support more study of this approach.

Profiling relied on immunoSEQ multiplex PCR, and the TCRdb table lists in-frame clones only, not all of them. The sample contains more than 9,000 clones, around two thirds of which appear only once. Patients received nivolumab 3 mg/kg at weeks 1, 4, 7, 10, then fortnightly to week 26. This specimen consisted of PBMCs, obtained in a trial of ipilimumab plus nivolumab as post-transplant consolidation. The TCR was taken from a female donor with multiple myeloma.

In DNA form, the CDR3 reads TGTGCCAGCAGTTTAGAGGCGGGACGCACAGATACGCAGTATTTT. Protein sequence: CASSLEAGRTDTQYF. The J gene is TRBJ2-3, the V gene TRBV27, with D perhaps TRBD2 (6 bases). Trimming took 2 bases from V and 1 from J, leaving 10 bases between them. CDR3 length equals 15 residues. Looked up from germline, CDR1 is MNHEY and CDR2 is SMNVEV (reference sequence).